This record looks at one T cell receptor (beta chain) sequence and its context. Antigen unknown. This sample stems from a study of shared clonotypes between healthy human individuals. The study, taken as a whole, reports: Across a handful of donors, naive CD4 shared 4.5% to 6%, naive CD8 less than 4%, memory CD4 roughly 2.1%, memory CD8 under 0.5%.

The CDR3 totals 14 residues. V was pared by 8 bases and J by 4 bases, with 18 bases between. Germline values: CDR1 MNHEY, CDR2 SVGAGI. TCRdb keeps only in-frame clones here, not all; method: immunoSEQ multiplex PCR. The profile shows about 680,000 clones, less than 80% of them singletons. CD4+ cells yielded CD45RA+ naive and CD45RA-negative memory subsets. This rearrangement joins TRBV6-5 to TRBJ2-7, with a possible D match to TRBD1 (7 bases). The sequence was obtained from a woman in her 30s in good health. The sequencing sample was made of memory CD4+ T cells sorted from blood. Subset: CD45RA-negative fraction. As DNA, the CDR3 is TGTGCCAGCGCGGCCGGGGGCAGGGGGTACGAGCAGTACTTC. This translates into CASAAGGRGYEQYF.